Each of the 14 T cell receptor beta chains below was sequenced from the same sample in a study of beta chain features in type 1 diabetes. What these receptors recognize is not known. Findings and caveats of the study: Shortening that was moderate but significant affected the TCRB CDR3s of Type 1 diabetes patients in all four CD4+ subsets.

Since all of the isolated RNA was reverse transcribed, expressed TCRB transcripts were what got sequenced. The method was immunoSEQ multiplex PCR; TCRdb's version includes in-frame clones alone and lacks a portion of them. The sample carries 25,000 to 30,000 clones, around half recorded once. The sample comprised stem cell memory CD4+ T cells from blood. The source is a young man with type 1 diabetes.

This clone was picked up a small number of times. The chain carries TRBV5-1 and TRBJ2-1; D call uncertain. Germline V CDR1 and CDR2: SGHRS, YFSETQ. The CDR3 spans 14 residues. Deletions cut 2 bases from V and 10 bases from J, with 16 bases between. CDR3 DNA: TGCGCCAGCAGCTTTAACACCGACCGACTGGAGCAGTTCTTC. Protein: CASSFNTDRLEQFF.

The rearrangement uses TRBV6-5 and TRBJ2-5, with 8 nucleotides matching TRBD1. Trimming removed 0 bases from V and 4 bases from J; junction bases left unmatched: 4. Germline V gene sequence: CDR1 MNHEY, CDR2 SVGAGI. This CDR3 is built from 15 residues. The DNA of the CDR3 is TGTGCCAGCAGTTACTCGGCAGGGGGCGGAGAGACCCAGTACTTC. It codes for CASSYSAGGGETQYF.

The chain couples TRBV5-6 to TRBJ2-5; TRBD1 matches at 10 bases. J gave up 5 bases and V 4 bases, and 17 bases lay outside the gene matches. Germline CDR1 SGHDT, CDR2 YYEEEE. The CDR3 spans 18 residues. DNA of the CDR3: TGTGCCAGCAGCCGGGCCCTCTCCGGGACAGGGGCCGGCGAGACCCAGTACTTC. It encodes CASSRALSGTGAGETQYF.

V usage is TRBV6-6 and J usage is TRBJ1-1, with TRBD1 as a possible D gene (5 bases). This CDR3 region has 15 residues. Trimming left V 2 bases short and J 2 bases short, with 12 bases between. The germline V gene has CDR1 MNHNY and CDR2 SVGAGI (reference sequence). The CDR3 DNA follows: TGTGCCAGCAGTTACCCAAACAGGCTAAACACTGAAGCTTTCTTT. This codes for CASSYPNRLNTEAFF.

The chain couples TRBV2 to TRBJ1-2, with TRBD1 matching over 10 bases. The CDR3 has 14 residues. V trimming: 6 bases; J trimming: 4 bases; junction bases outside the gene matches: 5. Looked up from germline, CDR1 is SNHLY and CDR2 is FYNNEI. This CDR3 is CASRKRDRGYGYTF. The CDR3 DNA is TGTGCCAGCAGGAAGAGGGACAGGGGCTATGGCTACACCTTC.

The CDR3 spells CASSYGGQGAEAFF. The CDR3 coding sequence is TGTGCCAGCAGTTACGGGGGACAGGGGGCTGAAGCTTTCTTT. The genes are TRBV6-5 and TRBJ1-1; 11 bases map to TRBD1. The CDR3 spans 14 residues. The junction had 2 bases not matched to a gene; V was cut back by 2 bases and J by 6 bases. CDR1 is MNHEY, CDR2 SVGAGI, per germline.

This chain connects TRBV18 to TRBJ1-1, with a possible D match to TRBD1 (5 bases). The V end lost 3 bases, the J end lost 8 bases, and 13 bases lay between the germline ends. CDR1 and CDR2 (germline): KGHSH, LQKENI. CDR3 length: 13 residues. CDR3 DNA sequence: TGTGCCAGCTCACCTAATCTAGGGGTCGAAGCTTTCTTT. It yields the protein CASSPNLGVEAFF. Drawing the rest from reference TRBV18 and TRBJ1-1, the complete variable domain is NAGVMQNPRHLVRRRGQEARLRCSPMKGHSHVYWYRQLPEEGLKFMVYLQKENIIDESGMPKERFSAEFPKEGPSILRIQQVVRGDSAAYFCASSPNLGVEAFFGQGTRLTVV.

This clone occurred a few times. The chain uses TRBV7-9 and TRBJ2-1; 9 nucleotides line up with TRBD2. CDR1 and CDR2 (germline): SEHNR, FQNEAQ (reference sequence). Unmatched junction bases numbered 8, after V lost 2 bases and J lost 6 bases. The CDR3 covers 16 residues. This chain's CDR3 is CASSLSLGGRANEQFF. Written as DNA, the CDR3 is TGTGCCAGCAGCTTAAGTCTTGGCGGGAGGGCCAATGAGCAGTTCTTC.

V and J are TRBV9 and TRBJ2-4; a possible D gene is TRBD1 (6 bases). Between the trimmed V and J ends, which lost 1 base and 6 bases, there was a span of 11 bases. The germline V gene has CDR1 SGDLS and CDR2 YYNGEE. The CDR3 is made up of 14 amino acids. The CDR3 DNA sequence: TGTGCCAGCAGCGTATCCCTAGGGGGAAACATTCAGTACTTC. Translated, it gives CASSVSLGGNIQYF.

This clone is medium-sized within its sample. The CDR3 DNA follows: TGTGCCTGGAGACAAGACAGGGGGGACACTGAAGCTTTCTTT. Amino acids: CAWRQDRGDTEAFF. The chain couples TRBV30 to TRBJ1-1; 9 nucleotides match TRBD1. Looked up from germline, CDR1 is GTSNPN and CDR2 is SVGIG (reference sequence). V was pared by 3 bases and J by 3 bases, with 5 bases of the junction left unmatched. CDR3 size: 14 residues.

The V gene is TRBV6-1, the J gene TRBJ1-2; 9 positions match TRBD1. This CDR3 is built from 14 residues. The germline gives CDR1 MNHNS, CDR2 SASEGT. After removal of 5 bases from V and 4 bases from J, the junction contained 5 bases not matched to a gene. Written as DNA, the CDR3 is TGTGCCAGCAGTCCCGACAGGGGGACCTATGGCTACACCTTC. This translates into CASSPDRGTYGYTF.

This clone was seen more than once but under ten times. The CDR3 nucleotides are TGTGCCAGCAGCTTCTCCTACAGCACAGATACGCAGTATTTT. The encoded protein is CASSFSYSTDTQYF. The chain is built from TRBV11-2 and TRBJ2-3; D is unclear. This CDR3 is built from 14 residues. V gave up 3 bases and J gave up 0 bases, with 7 bases separating them. Germline-derived CDR1 and CDR2 are SGHAT and FQNNGV. Filled out from reference TRBV11-2 and TRBJ2-3, the complete variable domain reads EAGVAQSPRYKIIEKRQSVAFWCNPISGHATLYWYQQILGQGPKLLIQFQNNGVVDDSQLPKDRFSAERLKGVDSTLKIQPAKLEDSAVYLCASSFSYSTDTQYFGPGTRLTVL.

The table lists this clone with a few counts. The CDR3 loop is CASSLATGTGEKLFF. As DNA, the CDR3 is TGTGCCAGCAGCTTAGCGACAGGCACGGGTGAAAAACTGTTTTTT. The genes are TRBV7-2 and TRBJ1-4, with a tentative D call TRBD1 (6 bases). CDR1 is SGHTA, CDR2 FQGNSA, per germline. The CDR3 is 15 amino acids. With 0 bases removed from V and 7 bases from J, the gap between germline ends came to 12 bases.

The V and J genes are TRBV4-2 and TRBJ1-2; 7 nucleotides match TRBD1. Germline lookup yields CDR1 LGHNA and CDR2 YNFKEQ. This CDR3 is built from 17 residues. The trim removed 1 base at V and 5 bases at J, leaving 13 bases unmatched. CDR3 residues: CASSQATPDRVSYGYTF. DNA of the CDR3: TGTGCCAGCAGCCAAGCGACGCCCGACAGGGTTTCTTATGGCTACACCTTC.